The 29 T cell receptor beta chains reported below all come from one sample, sequenced in a study of T-cell reconstitution after alpha-beta-depleted transplantation in children. TCRbeta library preparation incorporated unique molecular identifiers. TCRdb itself ran the PCR reads through MiXCR, one entry per CDR3 protein. The repertoire includes about a million distinct CDR3 sequences, about 31% of them detected once, and about 28% sits in the top ten. The input for sequencing was PBMCs, mostly from graft donor cells, taken 360 days after TCRalphabeta/CD19-depleted stem cell transplant. The receptors come from a boy in the first two years of life who had a stem cell transplant for SCID, so the T cells may come from the graft donor.

This chain joins TRBV5-1 and TRBJ1-1; D might be TRBD1 (5 bases). Germline values: CDR1 SGHRS, CDR2 YFSETQ. Trimming left V 0 bases short and J 3 bases short, with 9 bases between. CDR3 size: 14 residues. CDR3 sequence: CASSLVDSHTEAFF. The CDR3 region has the DNA TGCGCCAGCAGCTTGGTTGACAGCCACACTGAAGCTTTCTTT.

This clonotype was counted a few times. For the CDR3, the DNA is TGTGCCAATAGCCCCGGGCGGGGGTCACGCGTAGAGCAGTTCTTC. This codes for CANSPGRGSRVEQFF. The rearrangement uses TRBV10-3 and TRBJ2-1; the match to TRBD2 covers 7 bases. V lost 10 bases, J lost 10 bases, and 19 bases stayed unmatched. This CDR3 comprises 15 residues. Per germline, CDR1 ENHRY and CDR2 SYGVKD.

The V call is TRBV6-1, the J call TRBJ1-5, with TRBD1 identical over 7 bases. The V and J ends lost 3 bases and 7 bases, in that order; junction bases with no gene match: 6. CDR1 is MNHNS, CDR2 SASEGT, per germline. CDR3 length: 14 residues. The CDR3 sequence: CASSEETGSQPQHF. CDR3 DNA sequence: TGTGCCAGCAGTGAGGAGACAGGGAGCCAGCCCCAGCATTTT.

This clonotype was detected a few times. The rearrangement joins TRBV5-1 to TRBJ2-6; D possibly corresponds to TRBD2 (5 bases). Trimming removed 5 bases at V and 0 bases at J, with 12 bases between. This CDR3 is 16 amino acids long. CDR1 is SGHRS, CDR2 YFSETQ, per germline. The CDR3 nucleotides are TGCGCCAGCAGGCGTGAGGGTTACTCTGGGGCCAACGTCCTGACTTTC. Translation gives CASRREGYSGANVLTF.

The chain employs TRBV10-3 and TRBJ2-7; D is unresolved. V was clipped by 5 bases and J by 0 bases, with 14 bases between them. Germline values: CDR1 ENHRY, CDR2 SYGVKD. CDR3 length equals 15 residues. The CDR3 nucleotides read TGTGCCATCAGTCCTAACGCACAGACCTCCTACGAGCAGTACTTC. Its translation: CAISPNAQTSYEQYF.

This chain links TRBV20-1 with TRBJ2-3; no reliable D call. The CDR3 totals 12 residues. V was trimmed by 6 bases and J by 0 bases, leaving 7 bases between them. Germline V gene data show CDR1 as DFQATT and CDR2 as SNEGSKA (reference sequence). Written as DNA, the CDR3 is TGCAGTGCACTACGGAGCACAGATACGCAGTATTTT. Its translation is CSALRSTDTQYF.

This clonotype was seen many times. The V gene is TRBV28, the J gene TRBJ2-3; D is uncertain. CDR3 length: 11 amino acids. V was clipped by 2 bases and J by 4 bases, with 1 base between them. The germline V gene has CDR1 MDHEN and CDR2 SYDVKM. The CDR3 protein is CASSLPDTQYF. The CDR3 DNA follows: TGTGCCAGCAGTTTACCAGATACGCAGTATTTT.

This clonotype was seen many times. This chain links TRBV12-3 or TRBV12-4 with TRBJ2-5; D might be TRBD2 (6 bases). The CDR3 contains 14 residues. Between the trimmed V and J ends, which lost 0 bases and 5 bases, there was a span of 10 bases. The CDR3 loop is CASSLAGGWETQYF. CDR3 DNA: TGTGCCAGCAGTTTAGCGGGGGGATGGGAGACCCAGTACTTC.

This clonotype was recorded at least ten times. The chain is built from TRBV5-6 and TRBJ2-2; 10 bases agree with TRBD1. The CDR3 has 15 amino acids. J gave up 7 bases and V 2 bases, and 5 bases lay outside the gene matches. CDR1 is SGHDT, CDR2 YYEEEE, per germline. This CDR3 reads CASSFGTGVLGELFF. The CDR3 nucleotides read TGTGCCAGCAGCTTCGGGACAGGGGTTCTCGGGGAGCTGTTTTTT.

The gene calls are TRBV6-2 or TRBV6-3 and TRBJ2-1; 10 bases match TRBD2. After removal of 3 bases from V and 6 bases from J, the junction contained 11 bases not matched to a gene. Germline V gives CDR1 MNHEY, CDR2 SVGEGT. The length of the CDR3 is 17 residues. The DNA for the CDR3 is TGTGCCAGCAGTTATATCCCCAGCGGGGGGGCCCGCAATGAGCAGTTCTTC. It encodes CASSYIPSGGARNEQFF.

V usage is TRBV6-6 and J usage is TRBJ2-1; D is ambiguous. The V end lost 4 bases, the J end lost 3 bases, and 19 bases lay between the germline ends. The CDR3 is 17 amino acids. Germline CDR1 is MNHNY and CDR2 is SVGAGI (reference sequence). DNA for the CDR3: TGTGCCAGCAGTTCAGAACTAAGACGGAGCCTCTACAATGAGCAGTTCTTC. It yields the protein CASSSELRRSLYNEQFF.

The chain employs TRBV7-6 and TRBJ2-7, with 11 bases that match TRBD2. J gave up 3 bases and V 0 bases, and 4 bases lay outside the gene matches. Germline values: CDR1 SGHVS, CDR2 FNYEAQ. The CDR3 covers 16 residues. The CDR3 protein is CASSLASGGGIYEQYF. The CDR3 region has the DNA TGTGCCAGCAGCTTAGCTAGCGGGGGGGGGATCTACGAGCAGTACTTC.

J is TRBJ2-2 and V is TRBV5-1; D is possibly TRBD2 (5 bases). V lost 5 bases and J lost 0, with 14 bases in between. The CDR3 covers 16 residues. Per germline, CDR1 SGHRS and CDR2 YFSETQ. The CDR3 DNA sequence: TGCGCCAGCAGGAGGAGCGGCGTCGCGAACACCGGGGAGCTGTTTTTT. As protein: CASRRSGVANTGELFF.

As DNA, the CDR3 is TGCAGTGCTAGAAGGCAGGGAGCAGATACGCAGTATTTT. This sequence encodes CSARRQGADTQYF. This chain links TRBV20-1 with TRBJ2-3, with D possibly being TRBD1 or TRBD2 (5 bases each). The V gene's germline CDR1 is DFQATT and CDR2 SNEGSKA (reference sequence). Trimming left V 2 bases short and J 4 bases short, with 10 bases between. This CDR3 contains 13 residues.

J is TRBJ1-2 and V is TRBV12-3 or TRBV12-4; D possibly corresponds to TRBD1 (5 bases). V lost 7 bases to trimming and J lost 8 bases, with 20 bases between them. CDR3 length: 14 amino acids. CDR3 protein: CASTTTQGLGGYTF. For the CDR3, the DNA is TGTGCCAGCACCACTACCCAGGGACTAGGCGGCTACACCTTC.

J is TRBJ2-2 and V is TRBV30; 13 nucleotides match TRBD2. V dropped 2 bases and J dropped 7; count of bases not matched to a gene: 4. Germline V gene sequence: CDR1 GTSNPN, CDR2 SVGIG (reference sequence). The CDR3 has 15 amino acids. CDR3 DNA: TGTGCCTGGAGTAAAAGACTAGCGGGGGGCGGGGAGCTGTTTTTT. Translating it yields CAWSKRLAGGGELFF. The variable domain in full, completed from reference TRBV30 and TRBJ2-2, reads SQTIHQWPATLVQPVGSPLSLECTVEGTSNPNLYWYRQAAGRGLQLLFYSVGIGQISSEVPQNLSASRPQDRQFILSSKKLLLSDSGFYLCAWSKRLAGGGELFFGEGSRLTVL.

The chain links TRBV4-3 to TRBJ2-3; either TRBD1 or TRBD2 may supply D (7 bases each). Germline CDR1 is LGHNA and CDR2 is YSLEER. The V end was cut by 0 bases, the J end by 2 bases, with 12 bases between. The CDR3 sequence is 16 residues long. The CDR3 is CASSQDQGGLTDTQYF. For the CDR3, the DNA is TGCGCCAGCAGCCAAGACCAGGGGGGGCTCACAGATACGCAGTATTTT.

The V call is TRBV5-1, the J call TRBJ2-5; possibly TRBD1 for D (7 bases). V lost 3 bases and J 1 base, leaving 13 bases between the germline ends. The CDR3 loop spans 15 amino acids. Germline V gene lookup returns CDR1 SGHRS and CDR2 YFSETQ. The DNA of the CDR3 is TGCGCCAGCAGCTACGCGGGACAGCCCCAAGAGACCCAGTACTTC. Residues: CASSYAGQPQETQYF.

A few counts support this clonotype. The rearrangement links TRBV5-1 to TRBJ2-6, with D tentatively TRBD1 (6 bases). The V end was cut by 3 bases, the J end by 2 bases, with 12 bases between. The V gene's germline CDR1 is SGHRS and CDR2 YFSETQ. This CDR3 spans 16 amino acids. The CDR3 DNA reads TGCGCCAGCAGCTACGACGCAGGGGCTGGGGCCAACGTCCTGACTTTC. Amino acids: CASSYDAGAGANVLTF.

About this clonotype itself: Germline is not matched at one junction end, which may reflect a read error. The chain has TRBV12-3 or TRBV12-4 and TRBJ2-6; 7 bases fit TRBD2. The CDR3 is made up of 17 amino acids. DNA for the CDR3: TGTACCAGCAGTTGGAGCGGGGTGAACTCTGGGGCCAACGTCCTGACTTTC. Its protein is CTSSWSGVNSGANVLTF.

V is TRBV20-1 and J is TRBJ2-5; tentative D call: TRBD1 (6 bases). This CDR3 comprises 13 residues. Germline CDR1 reads DFQATT; CDR2 reads SNEGSKA (reference sequence). This chain's CDR3 is CSAPGQPGETQYF. The CDR3 DNA sequence: TGCAGCGCACCCGGACAGCCAGGAGAGACCCAGTACTTC.

This chain connects TRBV6-5 to TRBJ2-7; D could derive from TRBD1 or TRBD2 (6 bases each). CDR1 is MNHEY and CDR2 is SVGAGI in the germline V gene. CDR3 size: 15 residues. Trimming cost V 2 bases and J 0 bases, with 11 bases left between them. The CDR3 loop reads CASSYERGPSYEQYF. The CDR3 DNA follows: TGTGCCAGCAGTTACGAACGGGGGCCCTCCTACGAGCAGTACTTC.

This clonotype was seen only a few times. The V and J genes are TRBV18 and TRBJ1-3, with no clear D. The CDR3 sequence is 17 residues long. With 3 bases removed from V and 4 bases from J, the gap between germline ends came to 19 bases. Germline V lookup: CDR1 KGHSH, CDR2 LQKENI. In DNA, the CDR3 is TGTGCCAGCTCACCGTTACCAAACGTGGGGTTCGGAAACACCATATATTTT. This sequence encodes CASSPLPNVGFGNTIYF.

The chain joins TRBV29-1 to TRBJ2-7; TRBD1 matches 10 bases. The CDR3 is 13 amino acids. The germline gives CDR1 SQVTM, CDR2 ANQGSEA. J gave up 3 bases and V 5 bases, and 4 bases lay outside the gene matches. Written as DNA, the CDR3 is TGCAGCGTTAGGGACAGGGGTGACTACGAGCAGTACTTC. Translating gives CSVRDRGDYEQYF.

This chain joins TRBV7-6 and TRBJ1-1; D is possibly TRBD1 (6 bases). Germline-derived CDR1 and CDR2 are SGHVS and FNYEAQ. The CDR3 covers 17 residues. V was pared by 5 bases and J by 0 bases, with 19 bases between. DNA of the CDR3: TGTGCCAGCAGCGGATCAGGGGCGGTGAATATGAACACTGAAGCTTTCTTT. Its translation: CASSGSGAVNMNTEAFF.

The count of this clonotype is one. DNA of the CDR3: TGTGCCAGCAGCCAAGAGTGGACTAGCGGGCTGAGGGAGCAGTACTTC. Translation: CASSQEWTSGLREQYF. V gene TRBV4-2 combines with J gene TRBJ2-7; TRBD2 matches at 11 bases. The CDR3 contains 16 residues. V dropped 0 bases and J dropped 7; count of bases not matched to a gene: 8. Germline V gives CDR1 LGHNA, CDR2 YNFKEQ.

The V gene is TRBV20-1, the J gene TRBJ2-1, with TRBD2 identical over 8 bases. With V trimmed by 3 bases and J by 6 bases, 16 bases remained unmatched. The V gene's germline CDR1 is DFQATT and CDR2 SNEGSKA (reference sequence). The CDR3 has 17 residues. CDR3 DNA: TGCAGTGCTAGTCGGAAAATTCCCTGGACTAGCCCCAATGAGCAGTTCTTC. Encoded protein: CSASRKIPWTSPNEQFF.

This clonotype came up a few times. This rearrangement joins TRBV4-2 to TRBJ2-6, with D possibly TRBD2 on 6 matching bases. The CDR3 runs 16 residues. V was shortened by 3 bases and J by 3 bases, with 12 bases between the two germline ends. CDR1 and CDR2 from the germline V gene are LGHNA and YNFKEQ. The CDR3 loop reads CASSQSSAIGANVLTF. In DNA, the CDR3 is TGTGCCAGCAGCCAGTCTAGCGCAATTGGGGCCAACGTCCTGACTTTC.

This clonotype was picked up many times. The chain is built from TRBV6-5 and TRBJ2-5; possibly TRBD2 for D (5 bases). Deletions cut 3 bases from V and 4 bases from J, with 6 bases between. The CDR3 extends over 12 amino acids. Germline CDR1 MNHEY, CDR2 SVGAGI. The CDR3 DNA reads TGTGCCAGCAGTTATGAGGGAGAGACCCAGTACTTC. Protein sequence: CASSYEGETQYF.